The 10 T cell receptor beta chains reported below all come from one sample, sequenced in a study of cytomegalovirus exposure and HLA in healthy donors (dated by TCRdb to the late 2010s). Library preparation was by the immunoSEQ multiplex PCR assay. The multiplex PCR relied on a mix of 60 forward primers for TCR Vbeta segments and 13 reverse primers for TCR Jbeta segments. This immuneACCESS table, as held by TCRdb, lists in-frame sequences with V and J called but not all clones. Of the missing ones, under half trace to an unresolved V gene in checked studies; the others have no known cause. The sample profile shows under 150,000 clones; roughly four fifths of them were found once. Around 3% of the sample is taken by the ten largest. The sample was PBMCs. These receptors were taken from a boy aged 2 to 9 in good health and CMV-seronegative.

The CDR3 region has the DNA TGTGCCAGCAGCTCGACAGGGGAGGTTTACAATGAGCAGTTCTTC. This gives the protein CASSSTGEVYNEQFF. The V call is TRBV5-8, the J call TRBJ2-1, with TRBD1 matching over 8 bases. V shed 3 bases and J 4 bases; nucleotides not matched to a gene: 6. Looked up from germline, CDR1 is SGHTS and CDR2 is YDEGEE. The CDR3 has 15 amino acids.

This clone was detected once. This chain joins TRBV19 and TRBJ2-4; 9 bases match TRBD1. The length of the CDR3 is 20 residues. V shed 6 bases and J 0 bases; nucleotides not matched to a gene: 18. Germline V CDR1 and CDR2: LNHDA, SQIVND (reference sequence). The CDR3 sequence is CASSLQPGQGYPLAKNIQYF. DNA of the CDR3: TGTGCCAGTAGCCTGCAACCGGGACAGGGATACCCTTTAGCCAAAAACATTCAGTACTTC.

The CDR3 nucleotides are TGTGCCAGCAGCGTAGCTCGAGAGGACAGGTCACTGTTTTTT. Its translation: CASSVAREDRSLFF. V is TRBV9 and J is TRBJ1-4, with TRBD1 matching over 7 bases. V was clipped by 0 bases and J by 13 bases; unmatched bases: 9. The V gene's germline CDR1 is SGDLS and CDR2 YYNGEE. This CDR3 has 14 amino acids.

The chain has TRBV5-1 and TRBJ2-7, with TRBD1 identical over 7 bases. Germline V CDR1 and CDR2: SGHRS, YFSETQ. The ends lost 2 bases at V and 3 bases at J; junction bases unmatched: 5. This CDR3 comprises 14 residues. DNA of the CDR3: TGCGCCAGCAGCTTCCGGACAGGTTTCTACGAGCAGTACTTC. Amino acid sequence: CASSFRTGFYEQYF.

The rearrangement joins TRBV27 to TRBJ2-4, with 7 bases aligning to TRBD1. Germline V gene data show CDR1 as MNHEY and CDR2 as SMNVEV (reference sequence). CDR3 length equals 15 residues. V gave up 6 bases and J gave up 0 bases; unmatched junction bases: 5. CDR3 coding DNA: TGTGCCAGCAGCCCGGGACAGTTAGCCAAAAACATTCAGTACTTC. As protein: CASSPGQLAKNIQYF.

J is TRBJ2-1 and V is TRBV19; TRBD2 is a possible D gene (5 bases). V lost 0 bases to trimming and J lost 7 bases, with 16 bases between them. The V gene's germline CDR1 is LNHDA and CDR2 SQIVND (reference sequence). The CDR3 totals 16 residues. CDR3 amino acids: CASSIERVRRENEQFF. CDR3 nucleotide sequence: TGTGCCAGTAGTATAGAACGGGTTAGACGGGAAAATGAGCAGTTCTTC.

This sequence joins TRBV6-5 and TRBJ2-2; D not certain. V lost 6 bases, J lost 0 bases, and 11 bases lay in between. CDR1 is MNHEY and CDR2 is SVGAGI in the germline V gene. The CDR3 covers 15 residues. CDR3: CASRSEHTNTGELFF. CDR3 coding DNA: TGTGCCAGCAGAAGCGAGCATACGAACACCGGGGAGCTGTTTTTT.

The sample holds a few counts of this clone. The genes are TRBV5-1 and TRBJ1-5, with 10 bases lining up with TRBD1. The V segment lost 0 bases and the J segment 2 bases; nucleotides outside the gene matches: 5. CDR1 and CDR2 from the germline V gene are SGHRS and YFSETQ. There are 17 residues in the CDR3. The CDR3 DNA sequence: TGCGCCAGCAGCTTGGGGACCGGGACAGGGGGCAATCAGCCCCAGCATTTT. It translates to CASSLGTGTGGNQPQHF.

Of note for this clone: The junction departs from the called germline gene at one end, perhaps through a read error. The rearrangement uses TRBV7-9 and TRBJ2-5; 8 nucleotides agree with TRBD2. CDR3 length: 15 amino acids. CDR1 and CDR2 (germline): SEHNR, FQNEAQ (reference sequence). Here the CDR3 reads CSSSSVAGMGETQYF. CDR3 in DNA: TGTTCCAGCAGCTCGGTAGCGGGAATGGGGGAGACCCAGTACTTC.

This clone was recorded once. The CDR3 reads CSVTTGLRDEQYV. The CDR3 DNA is TGCAGCGTGACGACAGGGCTACGAGACGAGCAGTACGTC. The chain combines TRBV29-1 with TRBJ2-7; 7 bases agree with TRBD1. CDR1 is SQVTM and CDR2 is ANQGSEA in the germline V gene. J lost 5 bases, V lost 6 bases, and 10 bases had no gene match. CDR3 length equals 13 residues.